The 13 T cell receptor beta chains below come from one sample, sequenced in a study of blood T cell repertoires in COVID-19. Generated by immunoSEQ multiplex PCR, the TCRdb table keeps only in-frame clones and is missing some. Here the sample spans about 270,000 clones, less than 95% being singletons. Sequenced: PBMCs or T cells enriched from blood (not recorded which). These receptors originate from a middle-aged man who had been exposed to COVID-19.

This clone was counted a few times. The chain couples TRBV5-1 to TRBJ2-1, with D maybe TRBD2 (5 bases). The CDR3 length is 16 residues. V lost 0 bases to trimming and J lost 6 bases, with 16 bases between them. CDR1 is SGHRS, CDR2 YFSETQ, per germline. Here the CDR3 reads CASSLASSLVLNEQFF. The CDR3 bases are TGCGCCAGCAGCTTGGCCTCTAGCCTAGTACTCAATGAGCAGTTCTTC.

This clone was detected once. This chain uses TRBV9 with TRBJ1-6; possibly TRBD1 for D (6 bases). Germline CDR1 is SGDLS and CDR2 is YYNGEE. The CDR3 consists of 16 residues. Trimming left V 0 bases short and J 5 bases short, with 12 bases between. In DNA form, the CDR3 reads TGTGCCAGCAGCGTAGCGGCGGACAGTCATAATTCACCCCTCCACTTT. It yields the protein CASSVAADSHNSPLHF.

The chain has TRBV28 and TRBJ1-5; D gene unclear. The CDR3 runs to 13 residues. Trimming took off 8 bases at V and 5 bases at J, with 13 bases between the two ends. Germline lookup yields CDR1 MDHEN and CDR2 SYDVKM. CDR3 nucleotides: TGTGCCAGCTTGAATGACAAATATCAGCCCCAGCATTTT. This sequence encodes CASLNDKYQPQHF.

The chain carries TRBV5-5 and TRBJ1-1, with a weak D call TRBD1 (6 bases). Between the trimmed V and J ends, which lost 0 bases and 9 bases, there was a span of 18 bases. The CDR3 covers 15 residues. Germline V gene lookup returns CDR1 SGHKS and CDR2 YYEKEE (reference sequence). This CDR3 reads CASSLEVSGRDKAFF. The CDR3 DNA is TGTGCCAGCAGCTTGGAAGTCAGTGGCCGGGACAAAGCTTTCTTT.

CDR3 region: CASSVGAGENYEQYF. The CDR3 DNA sequence: TGTGCCAGCAGCGTAGGAGCAGGGGAGAACTACGAGCAGTACTTC. The V call is TRBV9, the J call TRBJ2-7, with D tentatively TRBD1 (6 bases). Between the trimmed V and J ends, which lost 0 bases and 3 bases, there was a span of 13 bases. There are 15 residues in the CDR3. Germline CDR1 is SGDLS and CDR2 is YYNGEE. Based on the CDR3 plus reference TRBV9 and TRBJ2-7, the full variable domain is DSGVTQTPKHLITATGQRVTLRCSPRSGDLSVYWYQQSLDQGLQFLIQYYNGEERAKGNILERFSAQQFPDLHSELNLSSLELGDSALYFCASSVGAGENYEQYFGPGTRLTVT.

The V gene is TRBV3-1 (or the pseudogene TRBV3-2), the J gene TRBJ1-6; D gene unclear. V was pared by 1 base and J by 0 bases, with 10 bases between. The CDR3 consists of 17 residues. In germline, CDR1 is LGHDT, CDR2 YNNKEL (reference sequence). CDR3 sequence reads: CASSQVAYSSYNSPLHF. CDR3 nucleotide sequence: TGTGCCAGCAGCCAAGTCGCGTACAGCTCCTATAATTCACCCCTCCACTTT.

The sample holds one count of this clone. The chain employs TRBV13 and TRBJ1-1; D uncertain. The CDR3 runs to 16 residues. V was shortened by 2 bases and J by 5 bases, with 18 bases between the two germline ends. Germline values: CDR1 PRHDT, CDR2 FYEKMQ (reference sequence). CDR3 bases: TGTGCCAGCAGCTTAAGTCCAGAGAGGGTACTGACTGAAGCTTTCTTT. Its protein product is CASSLSPERVLTEAFF.

The CDR3 nucleotides are TGTGCCAGCAGCCTATTCTCCCCCCTCCACTTT. Amino acid sequence: CASSLFSPLHF. The chain uses TRBV28 and TRBJ1-6; D gene unclear. Germline-derived CDR1 and CDR2 are MDHEN and SYDVKM. CDR3 length equals 11 residues. Trimming left V 6 bases short and J 13 bases short, with 10 bases between.

The rearrangement links TRBV6-5 to TRBJ2-7; 10 bases line up with TRBD1. V was pared by 6 bases and J by 3 bases, with 5 bases of the junction left unmatched. Per the germline V gene, CDR1 is MNHEY and CDR2 is SVGAGI. The CDR3 length is 14 residues. The CDR3 protein is CASRFDRGLYEQYF. The CDR3 DNA reads as TGTGCCAGCAGATTCGACAGGGGGCTCTACGAGCAGTACTTC.

The J gene is TRBJ2-1, the V gene TRBV27; maybe TRBD1 (5 bases). Looked up from germline, CDR1 is MNHEY and CDR2 is SMNVEV (reference sequence). The CDR3 extends over 14 amino acids. Trimming removed 3 bases from V and 6 bases from J, with 12 bases in between. CDR3 in amino acids: CASSFLGDGNEQFF. The CDR3 DNA reads as TGTGCCAGCAGTTTTTTAGGGGATGGCAATGAGCAGTTCTTC.

The chain uses TRBV28 and TRBJ2-2; 8 bases align to TRBD2. This CDR3 region has 16 residues. V lost 5 bases, J lost 4 bases, and 9 bases stayed unmatched. From germline, CDR1 is MDHEN and CDR2 SYDVKM. This chain's CDR3 is CASSHLSGSSTGELFF. CDR3 nucleotide sequence: TGTGCCAGCAGTCACTTAAGCGGGAGTTCCACCGGGGAGCTGTTTTTT.

The chain couples TRBV30 to TRBJ1-1; TRBD1 aligns across 8 bases. The germline CDR1 and CDR2 sequences are GTSNPN and SVGIG (reference sequence). CDR3 length: 14 amino acids. V shed 4 bases and J 8 bases; nucleotides not matched to a gene: 12. In DNA, the CDR3 is TGTGCCTGGACCACAGGGGGAGATAACTTCGAAGCTTTCTTT. Its translation is CAWTTGGDNFEAFF.

This chain uses TRBV11-1 with TRBJ2-7, with D possibly matching TRBD1 (5 bases). The CDR3 is made up of 14 amino acids. V lost 1 base to trimming and J lost 5 bases, with 12 bases between them. CDR1 and CDR2 (germline): SGHAT, FQDESV (reference sequence). CDR3 sequence (DNA): TGTGCCAGCAGCTTAGTCAACAGGTTCAACGAGCAGTACTTC. Protein product: CASSLVNRFNEQYF.